Below, 2 T cell receptor beta chains from the same sample are listed, as sequenced in a study of CD8 T cells in ankylosing spondylitis. Their antigens are not known. Regarding the study as a whole: One TCR beta motif, made up of 7 or 8 highly homologous variants, appeared characteristic of ankylosing spondylitis blood.

TCRdb independently ran MiXCR on the 5' RACE reads; one entry per CDR3 protein. Of more than 400,000 distinct CDR3 sequences in the sample, under 5.5% were seen once. Sequences were obtained from blood, either unsorted or a sorted T cell fraction (not recorded which). Every receptor here comes from a male donor with ankylosing spondylitis.

V and J are TRBV28 and TRBJ2-4, with 8 bases fitting TRBD1. This CDR3 spans 17 amino acids. CDR1 MDHEN and CDR2 SYDVKM come from the germline V gene. Trimming took 6 bases from V and 0 from J; bases not matched to a gene: 10. CDR3 nucleotides: TGTGCCAGCAGGTCTCAGGGGGCTGGGAGAGCCAAAAACATTCAGTACTTC. This translates into CASRSQGAGRAKNIQYF.

This clonotype was detected ten times or more. The chain couples TRBV4-2 to TRBJ2-7, with TRBD2 matching 11 bases. Germline trimming cut 2 bases from V and 4 bases from J; bases unmatched to any gene: 4. The germline CDR1 and CDR2 sequences are LGHNA and YNFKEQ. This CDR3 is 15 amino acids long. The CDR3 sequence is CASSQLGTSGYEQYF. In nucleotides, the CDR3 is TGTGCCAGCAGCCAACTCGGGACTAGCGGTTACGAGCAGTACTTC.